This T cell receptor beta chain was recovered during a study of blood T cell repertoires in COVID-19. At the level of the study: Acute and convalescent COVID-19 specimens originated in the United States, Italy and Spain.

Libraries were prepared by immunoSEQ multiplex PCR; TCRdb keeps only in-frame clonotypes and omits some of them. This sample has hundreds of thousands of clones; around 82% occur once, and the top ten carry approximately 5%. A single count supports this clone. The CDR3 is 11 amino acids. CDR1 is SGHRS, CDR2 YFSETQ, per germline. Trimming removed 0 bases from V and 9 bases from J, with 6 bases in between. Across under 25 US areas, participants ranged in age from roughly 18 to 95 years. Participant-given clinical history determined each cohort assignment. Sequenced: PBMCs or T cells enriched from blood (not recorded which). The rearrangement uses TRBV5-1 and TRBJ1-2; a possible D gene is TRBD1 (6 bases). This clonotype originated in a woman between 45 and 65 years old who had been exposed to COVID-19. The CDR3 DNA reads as TGCGCCAGCAGCTTGGGGGACAGCTACACCTTC. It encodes CASSLGDSYTF. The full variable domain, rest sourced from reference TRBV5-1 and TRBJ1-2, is KAGVTQTPRYLIKTRGQQVTLSCSPISGHRSVSWYQQTPGQGLQFLFEYFSETQRNKGNFPGRFSGRQFSNSRSEMNVSTLELGDSALYLCASSLGDSYTFGSGTRLTVV.